This TCR beta chain was recorded in a study of cytomegalovirus exposure and HLA in healthy donors (TCRdb year 2017). Turning to the overall study: An earlier analysis of roughly 610 of the donors reported approximately 280 Gb of sequence data and 95 million to 130 million unique TCR beta sequences obtained from about 170 million T cells. An early release that covered about 600 HLA-typed donors contained 300 to 350 gigabases of sequencing data and 70 million to 100 million unique TCR sequences. Among the roughly 430 genotyped donors, around 79% belonged to the genetic ancestry cluster associated with self-reported Caucasian donors. The study aimed to test whether signatures of past pathogen exposure could be identified by cataloging public T cell receptors. The T cell repertoires of about 700 subjects were profiled by immunosequencing and related to cytomegalovirus serostatus. A separate validation cohort of 100 to 150 different subjects was used in addition to the roughly 670-subject first cohort. High-throughput TCR immunosequencing, statistical association of individual TCRs with disease status, and machine learning were combined to predict cytomegalovirus infection status. A later analysis re-analyzed previously published TCR beta repertoires from 500 to 700 donors and added high-resolution HLA genotyping to study TCR occurrence patterns. The later analysis used no new phenotypic data to find candidate immune exposures, relying instead on TCR beta sequences and their occurrence across donors. An earlier analysis of 450 to 750 of the donors used high-throughput TCR beta sequencing to judge whether each TCR beta V gene segment behaved as functional or pseudogenic. Donor age, sex, ethnicity and CMV serostatus were collected together with the repertoire data. Genome-wide SNP genotypes for about 60% of the roughly 670 donors were used in a later genetic analysis, which treated that subset as a discovery cohort. All discovery cohort repertoires had been generated on a single sequencing platform. HLA typing covered class I and class II loci at four-digit resolution. The number of donors typed differed by locus, with about 629-630 for A, B, C, DRB1 and DQB1, approximately 500 for DQA1, approximately 570 for DPA1, and some 440 for DPB1. Several DR-DQ haplotypes were handled as single units for association and clustering because linkage in the cohort was strong. Across around 400 genotyped donors of the cohort, an average of about 240,000 unique TCR beta nucleotide sequences per donor were sequenced, and around 20% of those sequences were non-productive.

Beyond this particular receptor, the publication reports: According to a later analysis, most CMV-associated TCR beta chains appeared to be HLA-restricted, and the HLA associations seemed to be driven largely by CMV exposure. When HLA alleles, especially DR and DQ, strongly co-occurred, attributing TCR associations to individual alleles was difficult. The study gave a list of 150 to 200 TCR beta chains associated with cytomegalovirus. Only TCR beta chains were sequenced in this cohort, and the absence of alpha or paired-chain data limited detectable features. A later genetic analysis reported fewer N-insertions in productive TCRs among donors in an Asian-associated ancestry cluster than the roughly 650-donor mean. A later genetic analysis associated a missense DCLRE1C variant with V-gene and J-gene trimming of TCR beta chains, and an independent cohort replicated the association. Cytomegalovirus status was reported to be diagnosed by the classifier with high specificity and sensitivity in both the original and validation cohorts. A few of the identified cytomegalovirus-associated TCR beta chains were confirmed in vitro to be specific for cytomegalovirus antigens. The presence/absence analyses assumed that sequencing depth was roughly uniform across donors, and that assumption may not be true. A cluster of highly shared sequence variants was judged likely to be a technical artifact of the sequencing pipeline. A further reported finding was that TCR beta sequences accurately predicted the HLA-A and HLA-B alleles for most subjects in the first cohort. Broadly in line with IMGT annotations, most TCR beta V segments showed up in productive rearrangements about 90% or about 30% of the time in an earlier analysis of some 590 of the donors. While some public TCRs were present in many individuals, most TCR sequences turned up only very rarely across donors. A later analysis reported that several top co-occurrence clusters appeared linked to parvovirus B19, influenza, CMV and Epstein-Barr virus. It was suggested by the authors that the approach could potentially be generalized to other disease states and immunological phenotypes. Correlated functional status among segregating V segments might be attributable to linkage disequilibrium, but an unknown experimental factor could not be ruled out. Some IMGT-functional V segments, including TRBV6-2 and TRBV6-3, could not be distinguished by the 87-base-pair reads and were therefore excluded. In a later analysis, HLA-associated TCR beta chains were found to be more clonally expanded and to have lower generation probabilities than equally common non-associated chains. In a later analysis, TCR association rates were found to vary across HLA loci, with the most associated TCRs seen for DRB1 alleles and the fewest for HLA-C alleles. For the cohort, immune exposure information was limited to CMV serostatus. Because counts were too low, some 17 rarely observed V segments, including chromosome 9 orphons, were left out of the earlier analysis of several hundred of the donors. A later analysis associated 17,000 or so TCR beta sequences with specific HLA alleles at a false discovery rate of 0.05. Because HLA typing was missing for some donors at each locus, association tests included only the typed subset.

Notes on this clone: The clone's antigen remains unknown. No much larger clone exists at a distance of one base, and base qualities are not known.

V is pared back by 5 bases and J by 8 bases, with 12 bases lying between the germline termini. The germline V gene (reference sequence) supplies CDR1 SEHNR and CDR2 FQNEAQ. Its CDR3 holds 12 amino acids, cysteine through phenylalanine. Just CDR3 DNA is preserved here, 36 bases in frame from base 1. In total, around 600 healthy bone marrow donors made up the cohort. All cohort members were sampled while nominally healthy, although unrecorded immune exposures were likely present. The donor was CMV seropositive and belonged to the group of more than 250 seropositive cohort members. A peripheral blood sample was provided by each donor, and peripheral blood mononuclear cells were used for TCR beta sequencing. Genomic DNA was extracted from the blood cell samples with the Qiagen DNeasy Blood Extraction Kit. Library generation was performed with the immunoSEQ multiplex PCR assay. A mixture of 60 forward primers for TCR Vbeta segments and 13 reverse primers for TCR Jbeta segments was used in the multiplex PCR. A multiplex PCR assay on genomic DNA amplified the CDR3 region of rearranged TCR beta genes. Amplified TCR beta libraries were sequenced as 87-base-pair reads on the Illumina HiSeq System. The original methods were these. In a later analysis, 70 million to 95 million unique TCR beta chains were counted across the approximately 640 repertoires, and about 10 million of these chains were shared by at least two donors. Raw reads were error-corrected and collapsed into unique sequences by a nearest-neighbor algorithm in which closely related sequences were merged to remove PCR and sequencing errors. V, D and J gene segments were assigned by aligning CDR3 sequences to IMGT reference sequences. For a sequence to be retained, at least a six-nucleotide match to both a V gene segment and a J gene segment was required. A rearrangement was called productive if the CDR3 had no stop codons and remained in frame with V and J, and every other rearrangement was called non-productive. Following IMGT convention, CDR3 was defined as the stretch from the second conserved V-encoded cysteine to the conserved J-encoded phenylalanine. Sequences without an unambiguous match to a single V gene segment were excluded from the earlier analysis of about 640 of the donors. An earlier analysis of 587 of the donors called V segments functional above 56.7% productive rearrangements and segregating when the between-donor standard deviation exceeded 5%. To diagnose cytomegalovirus status from the catalog of TCR beta chain sequences, a statistical classification framework was built. A later analysis assigned V and J genes by comparing TCR nucleotide sequences with IMGT/GENE-DB human TR gene sequences. The TCRdist pipeline was used in a later analysis to assign CDR3 sequences and most-parsimonious VDJ recombination scenarios. In a later analysis, each TCR beta chain was defined by its CDR3 amino acid sequence together with its V-gene family, and reads without a unique V-gene family were excluded. As a way to deal with suspected cross-contamination and a sequencing artifact, a later analysis dropped roughly 600 nucleotide sequences that were highly shared and had low generation probability. In a later analysis, a clonal expansion index for each public chain was calculated from normalized within-repertoire ranks of inferred template counts. Generation probabilities in a later analysis came from a VDJ recombination model fitted to out-of-frame rearrangements, and those results were checked against IGoR. In a later analysis, hypergeometric tests were used to score TCR-TCR, TCR-HLA and TCR-CMV co-occurrence, with a repertoire-size bias correction applied to TCR pairs. To estimate false discovery rates, a later analysis permuted the HLA or CMV assignments 20 times. In a later analysis, co-occurring TCRs were grouped with DBSCAN, and TCRdist sequence similarity was added when clustering was performed within HLA-allele-positive subsets. Repertoires with fewer than 30,000 or more than 120,000 public chains were left out of co-occurrence clustering, as were several repertoires with anomalous nucleotide sharing. In its TCRdb copy, this immuneACCESS table keeps in-frame sequences only and misses some clones. Where compared with another copy, unresolved V genes explain less than half of these, and the others have no known cause. The V and J calls and the clone size are those of that table, but D and trimming were determined from the DNA. This sample holds approximately 160,000 clones; approximately 80% were observed only once. Jointly, the top ten make up approximately 6.8% of the sample.

Sequenced input: PBMCs. This TCR was recovered from a man aged 30-40 years in good health and CMV-seropositive. Here the chain combines TRBV7-9 and TRBJ1-1; a tentative D call is TRBD1 (5 bases match). The sequence in DNA is TGTGCCAGCAGCCCGGGGGGGGACGAAGCTTTCTTT. This codes for CASSPGGDEAFF.